This T cell receptor (beta chain) was obtained from a study of shared clonotypes between healthy human individuals (dated by TCRdb to between 2020 and 2021). In terms of the full investigation: The cohort included three men and a couple of women between 18 and 49 years of age. To increase sequencing depth and limit assay-specific biases, TCR repertoire library preparation and sequencing were carried out by different laboratories using diverse techniques. Per donor, three plates each were used for CD4 naive and CD4 memory, two for CD8 naive, and one for CD8 memory. Per donor, leukapheresis produced somewhere between about 0.94 and 9.5 billion PBMCs. To estimate repertoire size and how much clonotypes are shared between individuals, the study performed deep sequencing of blood TCR repertoires from roughly five healthy adults. Study-wide conclusions, independent of this receptor: Pairwise subsampling indicated that sequencing depth was expected to affect the degree of clonotype sharing among donors. Sampling was restricted to blood, and TCR repertoires in tissues likely differ from the TCR repertoires found in blood. The genetic and exposure-history diversity represented was limited by the small number of donors. Naive subsets generally had larger estimated clonotype richness than memory subsets. Incomplete sequencing was indicated by rarefaction of sorted-subset datasets, despite the large sequencing depth. When several donors were compared, the shared fraction of clonotypes was around 5% for naive CD4, approximately 3.5% for naive CD8, 2.3% for memory CD4, and under 0.5% for memory CD8. Clonotypes shared by all four sorted-subset donors showed higher generation probabilities than non-shared clonotypes.

The donors were healthy, HIV-negative adults with no recently reported acute infections or vaccinations. Only Caucasian adults living in Nashville, Tennessee, USA were represented among the donors. CD4+ T cells were enriched by magnetic negative selection, after which naive cells were positively selected on CD45RA and the negative fraction was taken as the memory subset. Blood was collected by leukapheresis, and PBMCs were isolated by Ficoll-Histopaque density gradient centrifugation and then cryopreserved in liquid nitrogen vapor phase. Purity and quantity of every magnetically sorted T cell population were checked by analytical flow cytometry. Genomic DNA was isolated from each sorted fraction and quantified by UV absorbance on a Nanodrop 2000c. This clone came up a few times. Its antigen target is currently unknown. No clone much larger than this one lies a single base away; base qualities are absent.

In the germline V gene, CDR1 corresponds to SGHRS and CDR2 to YFSETQ. The CDR3 numbers 13 residues from cysteine through phenylalanine. Only CDR3 DNA is held: 39 bases, read in frame from base 1. Relative to germline, V is missing 4 bases and J is missing 2 bases, with 2 bases of the junction outside any gene match. Using the deep immunoSEQ assay, multiplex PCR amplified TCR CDR3 regions from genomic DNA. Extracted genomic DNA from each cell subset was spread evenly across all wells of several immunoSEQ 96-well plates, with each plate serving as a replicate. For sorted subsets, around 0.2 ug genomic DNA, equal to tens of thousands of T cell genomes, was loaded into each replicate PCR. Purified libraries were quantified with a Qubit 3.0 fluorometer, sized on a Bioanalyzer 2100, and re-quantified with the KAPA Library Quantification kit. Every immunoSEQ 96-well plate was sequenced on a separate single-read 150-cycle Illumina NextSeq 550 flow cell. The authors processed their data as follows. Because only junctional sequences without quality scores were contained in the immunoSEQ output, filtering matching that applied to full-length reads could not be performed. Sequences were annotated with PyIR, a Python wrapper for IgBLAST v1.9, and V/J genes and CDR3 were assigned using IMGT germline references. Reads with weak V/J assignments (E-value above 1e-6), missing CDR3, stop codons, out-of-frame junctions, or ambiguous translated residues were removed. V3J clonotypes were defined by identical inferred V gene, J gene, and CDR3 amino acid sequence. To compute the percentage overlap between repertoires, the number of shared unique clonotypes was divided by the size of the smaller repertoire. Three approaches were used to assess repertoire richness: RTK rarefaction, the Chao1 estimator, and Recon v2.1 estimates of unobserved clonotypes. For all TCRbeta clonotypes obtained by the gDNA method from four donors, generation probabilities were computed with OLGA. The source is immuneACCESS, and TCRdb retained only in-frame sequences with V and J called. Part of the clones is not carried over; for the studies checked, unresolved V genes explain less than half of this, and the remainder is unexplained. From that table come the V and J calls and clone size; the DNA was used to work out D and trimming. The sample contains approximately 2,300,000 clones, approximately 90% of them found a single time. The ten largest clones capture 0.37% of the sample.

The source of this sequence is a man between 18 and 29 years old in good health. Some clones in this sample may be carry-over from other donors' samples. Sequencing used naive CD4+ T cells from PBMCs. What this sample's cell subset or site label stands for: CD45RA+ positively selected. Recombination connected TRBV5-1 to TRBJ1-2; TRBD1 agrees with 7 junctional bases. The nucleotide sequence reads as follows: TGCGCCAGCAGCGCACAGGGGAACTATGGCTACACCTTC. Its product reads: CASSAQGNYGYTF.